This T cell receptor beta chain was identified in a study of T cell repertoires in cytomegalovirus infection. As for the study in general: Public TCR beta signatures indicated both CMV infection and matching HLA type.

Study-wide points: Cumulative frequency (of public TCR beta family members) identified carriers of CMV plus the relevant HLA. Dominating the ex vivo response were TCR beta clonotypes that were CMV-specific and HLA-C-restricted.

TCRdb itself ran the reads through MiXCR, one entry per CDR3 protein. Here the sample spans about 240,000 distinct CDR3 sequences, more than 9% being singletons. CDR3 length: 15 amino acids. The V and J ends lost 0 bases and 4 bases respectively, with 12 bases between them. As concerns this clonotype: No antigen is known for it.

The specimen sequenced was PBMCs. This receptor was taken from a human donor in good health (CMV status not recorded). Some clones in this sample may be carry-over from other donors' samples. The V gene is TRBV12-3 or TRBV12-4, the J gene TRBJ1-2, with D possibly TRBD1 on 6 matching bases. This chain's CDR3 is CASSLAPRGSYGYTF. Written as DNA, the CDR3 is TGTGCCAGCAGTTTAGCGCCAAGGGGGAGCTATGGCTACACCTTC.